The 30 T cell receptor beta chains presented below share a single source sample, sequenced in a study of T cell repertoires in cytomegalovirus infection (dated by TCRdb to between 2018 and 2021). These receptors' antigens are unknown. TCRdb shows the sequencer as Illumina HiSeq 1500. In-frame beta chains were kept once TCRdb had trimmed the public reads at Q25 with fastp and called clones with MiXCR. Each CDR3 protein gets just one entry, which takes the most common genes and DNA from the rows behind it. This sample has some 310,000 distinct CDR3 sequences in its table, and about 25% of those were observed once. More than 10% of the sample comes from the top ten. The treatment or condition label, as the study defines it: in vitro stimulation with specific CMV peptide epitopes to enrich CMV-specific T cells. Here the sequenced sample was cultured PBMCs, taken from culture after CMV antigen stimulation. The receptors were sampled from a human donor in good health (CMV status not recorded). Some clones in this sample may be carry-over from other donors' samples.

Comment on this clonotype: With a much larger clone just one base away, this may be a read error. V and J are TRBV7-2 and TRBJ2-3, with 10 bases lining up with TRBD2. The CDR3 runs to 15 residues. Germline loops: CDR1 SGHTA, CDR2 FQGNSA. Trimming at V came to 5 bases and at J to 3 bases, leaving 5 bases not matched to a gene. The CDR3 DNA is TGTGCCAGCAGCCGAGCTAGCGGGGGAACAGATACGCAGTATTTT. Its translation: CASSRASGGTDTQYF. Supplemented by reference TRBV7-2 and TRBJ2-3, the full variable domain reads GAGVSQSPSNKVTEKGKDVELRCDPISGHTALYWYRQSLGQGLEFLIYFQGNSAPDKSGLPSDRFSAERTGGSVSTLTIQRTQQEDSAVYLCASSRASGGTDTQYFGPGTRLTVL.

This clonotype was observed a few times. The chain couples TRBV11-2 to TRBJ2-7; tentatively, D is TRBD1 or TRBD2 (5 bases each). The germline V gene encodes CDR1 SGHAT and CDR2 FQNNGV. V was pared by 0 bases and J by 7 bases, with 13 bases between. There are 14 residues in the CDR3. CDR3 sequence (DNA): TGTGCCAGCAGCTTAGATCAGGGAGCAGGTGAGCAGTACTTC. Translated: CASSLDQGAGEQYF.

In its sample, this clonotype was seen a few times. The DNA for the CDR3 is TGTGCCGCTACCCAGCGGGGCGCATTCGCGGACACTGAAGCTTTCTTT. Translated: CAATQRGAFADTEAFF. V usage is TRBV6-1 and J usage is TRBJ1-1; D possibly corresponds to TRBD1 (5 bases). V was clipped by 11 bases and J by 3 bases, with 25 bases between them. The CDR3 is 16 amino acids. CDR1 is MNHNS and CDR2 is SASEGT in the germline V gene.

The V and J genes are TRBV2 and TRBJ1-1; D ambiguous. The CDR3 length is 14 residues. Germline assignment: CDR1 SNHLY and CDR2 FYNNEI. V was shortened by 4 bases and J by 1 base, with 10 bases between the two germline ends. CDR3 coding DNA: TGTGCCAGCAGTGCTCGGGGAAAGAACACTGAAGCTTTCTTT. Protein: CASSARGKNTEAFF.

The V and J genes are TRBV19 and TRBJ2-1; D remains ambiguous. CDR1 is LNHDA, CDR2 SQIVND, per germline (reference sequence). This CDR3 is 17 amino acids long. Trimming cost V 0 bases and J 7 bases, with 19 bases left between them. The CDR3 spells CASSIDSDPVGRNEQFF. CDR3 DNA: TGTGCCAGTAGTATAGACAGCGATCCCGTCGGACGTAATGAGCAGTTCTTC.

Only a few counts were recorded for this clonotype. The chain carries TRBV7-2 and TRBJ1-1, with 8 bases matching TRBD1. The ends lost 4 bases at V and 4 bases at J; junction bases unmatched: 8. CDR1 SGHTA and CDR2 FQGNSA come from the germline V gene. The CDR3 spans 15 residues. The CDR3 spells CASSSRGRVGTEAFF. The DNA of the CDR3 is TGTGCCAGCAGCTCCAGGGGGCGCGTCGGCACTGAAGCTTTCTTT.

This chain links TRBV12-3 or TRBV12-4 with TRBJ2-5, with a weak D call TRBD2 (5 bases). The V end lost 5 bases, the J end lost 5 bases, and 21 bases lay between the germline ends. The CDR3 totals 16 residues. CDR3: CASSTWSWGDGETQYF. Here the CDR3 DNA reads TGTGCCAGCAGTACCTGGTCTTGGGGAGACGGCGAGACCCAGTACTTC.

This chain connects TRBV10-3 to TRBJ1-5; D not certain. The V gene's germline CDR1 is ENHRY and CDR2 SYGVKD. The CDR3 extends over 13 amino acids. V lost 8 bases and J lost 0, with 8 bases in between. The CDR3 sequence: CAIQRNSNQPQHF. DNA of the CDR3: TGTGCCATCCAGCGGAATAGCAATCAGCCCCAGCATTTT.

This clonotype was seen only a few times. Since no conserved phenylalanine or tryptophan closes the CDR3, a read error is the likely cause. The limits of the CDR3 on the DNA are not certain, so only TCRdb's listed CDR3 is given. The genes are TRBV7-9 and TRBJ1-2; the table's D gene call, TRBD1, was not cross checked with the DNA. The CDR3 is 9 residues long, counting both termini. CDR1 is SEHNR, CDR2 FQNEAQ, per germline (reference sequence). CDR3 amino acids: CASGATGEL.

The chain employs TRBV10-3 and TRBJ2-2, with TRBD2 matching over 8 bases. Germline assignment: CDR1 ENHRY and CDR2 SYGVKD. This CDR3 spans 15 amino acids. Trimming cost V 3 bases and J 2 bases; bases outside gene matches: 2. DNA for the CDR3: TGTGCCATCAGTGACGGGAGGGATAACACCGGGGAGCTGTTTTTT. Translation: CAISDGRDNTGELFF.

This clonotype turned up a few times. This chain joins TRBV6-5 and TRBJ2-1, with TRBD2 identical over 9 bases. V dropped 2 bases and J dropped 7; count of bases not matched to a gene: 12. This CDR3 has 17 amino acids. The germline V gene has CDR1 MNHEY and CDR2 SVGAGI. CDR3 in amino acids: CASSYLPRLAELNEQFF. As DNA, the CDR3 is TGTGCCAGCAGTTACCTGCCCCGACTAGCGGAGCTAAATGAGCAGTTCTTC.

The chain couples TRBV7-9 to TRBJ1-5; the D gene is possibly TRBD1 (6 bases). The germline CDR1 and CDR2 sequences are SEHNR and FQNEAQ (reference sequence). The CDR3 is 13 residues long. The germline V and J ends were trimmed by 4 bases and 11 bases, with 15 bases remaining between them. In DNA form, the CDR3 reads TGTGCCAGCAGCTCCAACACAGGGTCGACCCAGCATTTT. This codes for CASSSNTGSTQHF.

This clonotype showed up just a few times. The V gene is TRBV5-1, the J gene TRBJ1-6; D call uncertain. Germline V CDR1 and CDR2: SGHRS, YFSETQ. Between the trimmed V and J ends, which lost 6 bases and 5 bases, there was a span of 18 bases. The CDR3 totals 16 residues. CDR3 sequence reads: CASTHDPGSHNSPLHF. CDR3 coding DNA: TGCGCCAGCACCCATGATCCTGGGAGTCATAATTCACCCCTCCACTTT.

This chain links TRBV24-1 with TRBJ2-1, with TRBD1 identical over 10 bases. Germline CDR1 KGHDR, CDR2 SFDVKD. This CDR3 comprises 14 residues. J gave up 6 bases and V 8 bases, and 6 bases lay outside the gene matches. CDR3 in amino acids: CATMRQGATNEQFF. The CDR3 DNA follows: TGTGCCACCATGAGACAGGGGGCTACCAATGAGCAGTTCTTC.

In nucleotides, the CDR3 is TGTGCCAGCAGTGGATTCGGGGAAGACAATGAGCAGTTCTTC. This gives the protein CASSGFGEDNEQFF. This chain uses TRBV2 with TRBJ2-1; maybe TRBD2 (5 bases). The CDR3 has 14 residues. V shed 4 bases and J shed 5 bases, with 12 bases lying between them. The germline V gene encodes CDR1 SNHLY and CDR2 FYNNEI.

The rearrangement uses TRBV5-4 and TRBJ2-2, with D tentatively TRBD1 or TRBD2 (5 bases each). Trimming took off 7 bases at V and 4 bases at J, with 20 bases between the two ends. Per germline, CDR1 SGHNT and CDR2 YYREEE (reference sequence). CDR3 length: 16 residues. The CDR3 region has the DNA TGTGCCAGCCGGTCAAGCGGAGGACAACCCACCGGGGAGCTGTTTTTT. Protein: CASRSSGGQPTGELFF.

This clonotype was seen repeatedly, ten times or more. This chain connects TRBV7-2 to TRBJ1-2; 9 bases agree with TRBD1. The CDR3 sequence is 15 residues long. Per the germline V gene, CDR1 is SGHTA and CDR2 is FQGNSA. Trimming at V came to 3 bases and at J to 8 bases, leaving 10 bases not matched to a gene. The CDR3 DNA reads TGTGCCAGCAGCTTCGACCCGGGACAGGGTATGGGCTACACCTTC. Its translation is CASSFDPGQGMGYTF.

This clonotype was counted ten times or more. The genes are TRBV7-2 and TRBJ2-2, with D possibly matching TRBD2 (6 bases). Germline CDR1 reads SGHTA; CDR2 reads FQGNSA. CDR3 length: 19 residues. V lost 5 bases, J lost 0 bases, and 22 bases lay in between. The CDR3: CASSPTLGTPRANTGELFF. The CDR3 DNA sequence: TGTGCCAGCAGCCCGACGTTGGGGACTCCGCGCGCGAACACCGGGGAGCTGTTTTTT.

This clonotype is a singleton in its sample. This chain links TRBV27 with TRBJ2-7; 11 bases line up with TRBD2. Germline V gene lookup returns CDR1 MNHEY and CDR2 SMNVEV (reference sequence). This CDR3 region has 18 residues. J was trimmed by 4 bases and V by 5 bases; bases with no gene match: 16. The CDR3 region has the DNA TGTGCCAGCAGTCCCGCCCCTGGACTAGCGGGTTCGGGATACGAGCAGTACGTC. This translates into CASSPAPGLAGSGYEQYV.

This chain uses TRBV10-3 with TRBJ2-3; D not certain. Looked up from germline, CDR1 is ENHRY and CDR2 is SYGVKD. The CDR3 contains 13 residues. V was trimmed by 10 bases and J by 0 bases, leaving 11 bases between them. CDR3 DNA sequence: TGTGCCACGCGGACGGATAGCACAGATACGCAGTATTTT. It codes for CATRTDSTDTQYF.

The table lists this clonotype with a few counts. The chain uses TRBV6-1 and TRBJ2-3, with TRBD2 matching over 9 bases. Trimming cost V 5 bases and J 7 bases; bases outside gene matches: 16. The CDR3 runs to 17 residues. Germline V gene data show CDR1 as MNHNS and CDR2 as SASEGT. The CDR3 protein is CASSSGLGGRAYYTQYF. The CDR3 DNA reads TGTGCCAGCAGTTCGGGTCTGGGCGGGAGGGCCTACTATACGCAGTATTTT.

CDR3 sequence: CASSSWTGGSYNEQFF. The DNA of the CDR3 is TGTGCCAGCAGCTCGTGGACAGGGGGCTCCTACAATGAGCAGTTCTTC. The chain combines TRBV11-3 with TRBJ2-1; 10 bases align to TRBD1. The CDR3 totals 16 residues. V lost 4 bases and J lost 0; bases outside the gene matches: 3. Germline V gene lookup returns CDR1 SGHNT and CDR2 YENEEA.

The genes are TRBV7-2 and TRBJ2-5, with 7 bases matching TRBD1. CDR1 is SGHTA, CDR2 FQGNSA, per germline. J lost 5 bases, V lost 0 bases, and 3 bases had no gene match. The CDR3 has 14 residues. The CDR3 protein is CASSLAQGYETQYF. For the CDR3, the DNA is TGTGCCAGCAGCTTAGCACAGGGGTACGAGACCCAGTACTTC.

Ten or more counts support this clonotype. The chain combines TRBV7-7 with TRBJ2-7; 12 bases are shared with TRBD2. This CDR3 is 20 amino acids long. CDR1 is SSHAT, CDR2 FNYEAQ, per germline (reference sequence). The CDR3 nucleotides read TGTGCTAGCAGCTTTAGTGTAATGGGCCCGACTAGCGGGAGCTCTCACGAGCAGTACGTC. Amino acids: CASSFSVMGPTSGSSHEQYV.

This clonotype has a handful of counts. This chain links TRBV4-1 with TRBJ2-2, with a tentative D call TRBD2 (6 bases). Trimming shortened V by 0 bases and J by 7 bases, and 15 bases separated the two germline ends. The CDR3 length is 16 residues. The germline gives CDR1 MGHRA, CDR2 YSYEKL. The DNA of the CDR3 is TGCGCCAGCAGCCAAGAGGGAGGTTCCGTTAGCGGGGAGCTGTTTTTT. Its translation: CASSQEGGSVSGELFF.

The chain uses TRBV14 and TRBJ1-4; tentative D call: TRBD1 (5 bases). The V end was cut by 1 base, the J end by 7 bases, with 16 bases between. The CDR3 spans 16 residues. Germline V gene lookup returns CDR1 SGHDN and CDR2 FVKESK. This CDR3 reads CASSQVIGAISEKLFF. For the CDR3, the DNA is TGTGCCAGCAGCCAAGTCATCGGGGCGATCAGTGAAAAACTGTTTTTT. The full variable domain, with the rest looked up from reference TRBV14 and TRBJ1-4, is EAGVTQFPSHSVIEKGQTVTLRCDPISGHDNLYWYRRVMGKEIKFLLHFVKESKQDESGMPNNRFLAERTGGTYSTLKVQPAELEDSGVYFCASSQVIGAISEKLFFGSGTQLSVL.

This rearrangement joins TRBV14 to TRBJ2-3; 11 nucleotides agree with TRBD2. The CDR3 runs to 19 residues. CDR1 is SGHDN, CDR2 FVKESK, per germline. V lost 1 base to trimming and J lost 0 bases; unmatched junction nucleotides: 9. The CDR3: CASSQAVAGGRVSTDTQYF. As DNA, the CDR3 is TGTGCCAGCAGCCAAGCTGTAGCGGGAGGGCGCGTTAGCACAGATACGCAGTATTTT.

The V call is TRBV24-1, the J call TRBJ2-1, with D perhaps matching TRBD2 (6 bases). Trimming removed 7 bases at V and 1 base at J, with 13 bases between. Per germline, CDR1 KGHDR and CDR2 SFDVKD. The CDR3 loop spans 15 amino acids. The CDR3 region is CATSPSSGSYNEQFF. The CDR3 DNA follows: TGTGCCACCAGCCCCAGCAGCGGGTCCTACAATGAGCAGTTCTTC.

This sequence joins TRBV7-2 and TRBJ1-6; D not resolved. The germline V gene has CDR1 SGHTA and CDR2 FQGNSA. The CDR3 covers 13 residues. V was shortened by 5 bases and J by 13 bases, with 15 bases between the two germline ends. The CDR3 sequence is CASSQPGPLPLHF. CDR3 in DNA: TGTGCCAGCAGCCAACCCGGGCCCCTGCCCCTCCACTTT.

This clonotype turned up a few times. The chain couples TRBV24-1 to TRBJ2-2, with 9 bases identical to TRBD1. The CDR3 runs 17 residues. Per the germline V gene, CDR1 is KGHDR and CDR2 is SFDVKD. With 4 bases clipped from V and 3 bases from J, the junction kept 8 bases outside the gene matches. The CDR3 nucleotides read TGTGCCACCAGTGACCCGGGACAGGGTTTATACACCGGGGAGCTGTTTTTT. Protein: CATSDPGQGLYTGELFF.